The clone carrying this T cell receptor beta chain was picked up one time. TCR beta CDR3 regions were amplified from RNA. The study used the HTBI primer set for a first-round RT-PCR of the TCR CDR3. In TCRdb, the multiplex PCR reads were re-called with MiXCR into one record per CDR3 protein. Here the sample spans under 350,000 distinct CDR3 sequences, less than 30% being singletons. These data originate in a study of T cells in Graves' hyperthyroidism and ophthalmopathy. Study background: Pretreatment peripheral blood was obtained at initial diagnosis.

The germline V gene encodes CDR1 MNHEY and CDR2 SVGEGT. The CDR3 consists of 15 residues. The V end was cut by 6 bases, the J end by 4 bases, with 16 bases between. Sample: blood. This receptor was taken from a man between 40 and 49 years old with Graves' hyperthyroidism that later progressed to Graves' ophthalmopathy. The chain carries TRBV6-2 or TRBV6-3 and TRBJ1-5; D is unclear. In DNA form, the CDR3 reads TGTGCCAGCAGCGACCACGGGAGCGGGAATCAGCCCCAGCATTTT. Translated, it gives CASSDHGSGNQPQHF.